These 29 T cell receptor beta chains share one sample of origin, sequenced in a study of blood T cell repertoires in COVID-19. Clones were sequenced by immunoSEQ multiplex PCR, and TCRdb holds only the in-frame ones, with some missing. The table records some 70,000 clones, around 80% of them present only once. Sequencing was done on a sample of peripheral blood. Receptors were obtained from a man aged 45 to 65 with COVID-19, enrolled during active disease.

This chain joins TRBV14 and TRBJ1-2; D not certain. V was pared by 1 base and J by 4 bases, with 13 bases between. Germline V lookup: CDR1 SGHDN, CDR2 FVKESK. This CDR3 is built from 15 residues. The CDR3 reads CASSQGTGTLYGYTF. As DNA, the CDR3 is TGTGCCAGCAGCCAAGGAACGGGTACCCTCTATGGCTACACCTTC.

DNA for the CDR3: TGTGCCAGCAGTCGAATCGGGGGTACGGGCACTGAAGCTTTCTTT. It translates to CASSRIGGTGTEAFF. The chain joins TRBV28 to TRBJ1-1, with D maybe TRBD1 (5 bases). Trimming left V 5 bases short and J 4 bases short, with 17 bases between. The germline gives CDR1 MDHEN, CDR2 SYDVKM. The CDR3 is 15 residues long.

The chain links TRBV5-1 to TRBJ1-2, with 12 bases lining up with TRBD1. Germline CDR1 reads SGHRS; CDR2 reads YFSETQ. Trimming took 6 bases from V and 3 from J; bases not matched to a gene: 12. This CDR3 has 17 residues. CDR3 DNA sequence: TGCGCCAGCAAGTTAAACTCCGGGACAGGGGGCTACTATGGCTACACCTTC. It specifies CASKLNSGTGGYYGYTF.

This chain links TRBV10-3 with TRBJ2-2; 8 positions agree with TRBD2. The CDR3 sequence is 14 residues long. Per germline, CDR1 ENHRY and CDR2 SYGVKD. V trimming: 8 bases; J trimming: 3 bases; junction bases outside the gene matches: 5. The CDR3 DNA follows: TGTGCCATCGCCGGGAGGGTGGACACCGGGGAGCTGTTTTTT. Translated: CAIAGRVDTGELFF.

V and J are TRBV6-5 and TRBJ1-2; 8 nucleotides agree with TRBD1. The V gene end was trimmed by 6 bases and the J gene end by 3 bases; junction bases not matched to a gene: 6. Germline loops: CDR1 MNHEY, CDR2 SVGAGI. The CDR3 consists of 14 residues. Here the CDR3 reads CASRETGVDYGYTF. The DNA of the CDR3 is TGTGCCAGCAGAGAGACAGGGGTCGACTATGGCTACACCTTC.

The J gene is TRBJ2-7, the V gene TRBV27; TRBD1 agrees at 7 bases. The CDR3 has 15 residues. From germline, CDR1 is MNHEY and CDR2 SMNVEV (reference sequence). V lost 0 bases and J lost 2; bases outside the gene matches: 4. CDR3 sequence: CASSLSTGLTYEQYF. The DNA for the CDR3 is TGTGCCAGCAGTTTATCGACAGGGCTGACCTACGAGCAGTACTTC.

The CDR3 bases are TGTGCCAGCAGTTCCCAGAAAAATCAGCCCCAGCATTTT. Translation gives CASSSQKNQPQHF. The chain recombines TRBV6-2 or TRBV6-3 with TRBJ1-5; D is undetermined. The CDR3 is made up of 13 amino acids. V was shortened by 4 bases and J by 4 bases, with 8 bases between the two germline ends. Germline CDR1 reads MNHEY; CDR2 reads SVGEGT.

This rearrangement joins TRBV5-1 to TRBJ2-7; TRBD2 is a possible D gene (7 bases). V was shortened by 4 bases and J by 12 bases, with 17 bases between the two germline ends. The CDR3 spans 12 residues. Germline V lookup: CDR1 SGHRS, CDR2 YFSETQ. CDR3 sequence: CASSGEGDTRYF. CDR3 nucleotides: TGCGCCAGCAGCGGGGAGGGGGACACTCGGTACTTC. Full variable domain (rest looked up from reference TRBV5-1 and TRBJ2-7): KAGVTQTPRYLIKTRGQQVTLSCSPISGHRSVSWYQQTPGQGLQFLFEYFSETQRNKGNFPGRFSGRQFSNSRSEMNVSTLELGDSALYLCASSGEGDTRYFGPGTRLTVT.

This sequence joins TRBV7-2 and TRBJ2-7; TRBD2 aligns across 16 bases. The germline V gene encodes CDR1 SGHTA and CDR2 FQGNSA. The trim removed 5 bases at V and 7 bases at J, leaving 8 bases unmatched. This CDR3 has 16 residues. The CDR3 protein is CASSEGLAGGPLEQYF. CDR3 nucleotide sequence: TGTGCCAGCAGCGAGGGACTAGCGGGAGGGCCACTTGAGCAGTACTTC.

The chain links TRBV7-9 to TRBJ2-7; TRBD2 agrees at 12 bases. The length of the CDR3 is 14 residues. CDR1 and CDR2 (germline): SEHNR, FQNEAQ (reference sequence). Losses at the gene ends were 2 bases for V and 4 bases for J; bases not matched to a gene: 0. In DNA form, the CDR3 reads TGTGCCAGCAGCTTACTAGCGGGAGGGTACGAGCAGTACTTC. It yields the protein CASSLLAGGYEQYF.

This chain joins TRBV24-1 and TRBJ2-5; maybe TRBD2 (5 bases). V was shortened by 10 bases and J by 4 bases, with 15 bases between the two germline ends. The V gene's germline CDR1 is KGHDR and CDR2 SFDVKD. The CDR3 runs to 13 residues. The CDR3 here is CATANAGGETQYF. The CDR3 bases are TGTGCCACTGCCAACGCCGGAGGAGAGACCCAGTACTTC.

The V gene is TRBV28, the J gene TRBJ1-4, with D possibly TRBD1 on 6 matching bases. Germline V gene data show CDR1 as MDHEN and CDR2 as SYDVKM. The CDR3 consists of 15 residues. The V gene lost 2 bases and the J gene lost 4 bases, with 11 bases spanning the gap. The CDR3 region has the DNA TGTGCCAGCAGTTTACAAGGGGGTTTTAATGAAAAACTGTTTTTT. This encodes CASSLQGGFNEKLFF.

This clone was counted once. This chain joins TRBV5-4 and TRBJ2-1; 11 nucleotides align to TRBD2. The CDR3 spans 17 residues. Per germline, CDR1 SGHNT and CDR2 YYREEE (reference sequence). Trimming cost V 4 bases and J 6 bases; bases outside gene matches: 12. CDR3 residues: CASSAKIGTSGANEQFF. CDR3 nucleotide sequence: TGTGCCAGCAGCGCAAAAATCGGGACTAGCGGAGCCAATGAGCAGTTCTTC.

The chain carries TRBV28 and TRBJ2-5, with TRBD1 matching 7 bases. The CDR3 is 15 amino acids. V trimming: 6 bases; J trimming: 2 bases; junction bases outside the gene matches: 9. Germline CDR1 MDHEN, CDR2 SYDVKM. The CDR3 coding sequence is TGTGCCAGCAGCTTACCCGGGACAGTGCAAGAGACCCAGTACTTC. Translated, it gives CASSLPGTVQETQYF.

The chain is built from TRBV9 and TRBJ1-5, with D uncertain. Germline V CDR1 and CDR2: SGDLS, YYNGEE. This CDR3 contains 14 residues. Trimming removed 3 bases at V and 7 bases at J, with 14 bases between. CDR3 residues: CASSGGGGPQPQHF. CDR3 sequence (DNA): TGTGCCAGCAGCGGCGGTGGAGGACCCCAGCCCCAGCATTTT.

The V and J genes are TRBV6-1 and TRBJ1-4, with TRBD1 as a possible D gene (5 bases). V lost 2 bases and J 4 bases, leaving 11 bases between the germline ends. The CDR3 has 15 residues. Germline assignment: CDR1 MNHNS and CDR2 SASEGT. The chain's CDR3 is CASSETQGSNEKLFF. Here the CDR3 DNA reads TGTGCCAGCAGTGAAACGCAGGGCAGTAATGAAAAACTGTTTTTT.

This clone has a handful of counts. J is TRBJ1-1 and V is TRBV7-2; no clear D. The length of the CDR3 is 13 residues. Germline V gene sequence: CDR1 SGHTA, CDR2 FQGNSA. V lost 3 bases and J lost 0, with 5 bases in between. The CDR3 sequence is CASSFTVNTEAFF. The CDR3 region has the DNA TGTGCCAGCAGCTTTACGGTGAACACTGAAGCTTTCTTT.

The CDR3 sequence: CASSIVQGLGETQYF. Here the CDR3 DNA reads TGTGCCAGTAGTATAGTCCAGGGGCTCGGAGAGACCCAGTACTTC. The chain has TRBV19 and TRBJ2-5, with TRBD1 as a possible D gene (6 bases). V shed 1 base and J shed 4 bases, with 13 bases lying between them. This CDR3 contains 15 residues. The germline gives CDR1 LNHDA, CDR2 SQIVND (reference sequence). Complete variable domain (other parts from reference TRBV19 and TRBJ2-5): DGGITQSPKYLFRKEGQNVTLSCEQNLNHDAMYWYRQDPGQGLRLIYYSQIVNDFQKGDIAEGYSVSREKKESFPLTVTSAQKNPTAFYLCASSIVQGLGETQYFGPGTRLLVL.

The CDR3 DNA is TGTGCCATCAGTCTCGACAGCTACGAGCAGTACTTC. Protein sequence: CAISLDSYEQYF. The V and J genes are TRBV10-3 and TRBJ2-7; D may be TRBD1 (5 bases). V shed 5 bases and J shed 3 bases, with 8 bases lying between them. CDR3 length equals 12 residues. Germline loops: CDR1 ENHRY, CDR2 SYGVKD.

J is TRBJ2-2 and V is TRBV19; the match to TRBD1 covers 12 bases. V shed 4 bases, J shed 5 bases, and the junction held 5 bases outside the gene matches. The germline V gene encodes CDR1 LNHDA and CDR2 SQIVND (reference sequence). CDR3 length: 16 residues. CDR3 amino acids: CASSRGTGGGTGELFF. The CDR3 region has the DNA TGTGCCAGTAGTAGGGGGACAGGGGGCGGAACCGGGGAGCTGTTTTTT.

The chain has TRBV20-1 and TRBJ2-5; D remains unclear. Trimming left V 4 bases short and J 4 bases short, with 7 bases between. There are 11 residues in the CDR3. Germline CDR1 reads DFQATT; CDR2 reads SNEGSKA (reference sequence). CDR3 sequence reads: CSANYGETQYF. The CDR3 DNA is TGCAGTGCTAATTACGGAGAGACCCAGTACTTC.

This clone was seen a few times. This chain uses TRBV25-1 with TRBJ2-7, with 8 bases matching TRBD1. This CDR3 is 13 amino acids long. CDR1 and CDR2 (germline): MGHDK, SYGVNS. Trimming cost V 3 bases and J 5 bases; bases outside gene matches: 3. The CDR3 region is CASSDGQGHEQYF. DNA for the CDR3: TGTGCCAGCAGTGACGGACAGGGTCACGAGCAGTACTTC.

The chain is built from TRBV27 and TRBJ2-6; 9 bases are shared with TRBD1. The CDR3 totals 16 residues. Germline trimming cut 5 bases from V and 2 bases from J; bases unmatched to any gene: 4. Germline CDR1 is MNHEY and CDR2 is SMNVEV (reference sequence). CDR3 residues: CASSPRTGAGANVLTF. CDR3 bases: TGTGCCAGCAGTCCGCGGACAGGGGCTGGGGCCAACGTCCTGACTTTC. Using reference TRBV27 and TRBJ2-6 for the parts outside the CDR3, the full variable domain is EAQVTQNPRYLITVTGKKLTVTCSQNMNHEYMSWYRQDPGLGLRQIYYSMNVEVTDKGDVPEGYKVSRKEKRNFPLILESPSPNQTSLYFCASSPRTGAGANVLTFGAGSRLTVL.

The CDR3 sequence is CARRQSGNTIYF. CDR3 sequence (DNA): TGTGCCAGGCGACAGTCTGGAAACACCATATATTTT. This chain joins TRBV11-2 and TRBJ1-3; tentatively, D is TRBD1 (5 bases). This CDR3 is 12 amino acids long. Germline V CDR1 and CDR2: SGHAT, FQNNGV. V was shortened by 9 bases and J by 1 base, with 7 bases between the two germline ends.

This clone was counted a few times. The chain uses TRBV29-1 and TRBJ2-7, with 9 positions matching TRBD1. The CDR3 runs to 13 residues. The V and J ends lost 4 bases and 2 bases, in that order; junction bases with no gene match: 3. Germline loops: CDR1 SQVTM, CDR2 ANQGSEA. CDR3 bases: TGCAGCGTTGGGGACAGGGAGCCCTACGAGCAGTACTTC. Translation gives CSVGDREPYEQYF.

Only one count was recorded for this clone. V usage is TRBV21-1 and J usage is TRBJ2-5; the tabulated D call, TRBD1, remains unverified against the DNA. TRBV21-1 represents a pseudogene. CDR3 length: 22 residues. CDR3 in DNA: TGTGCCAGCAGCAAAAACCCGTACAGGGGCGCTCCCCGACTTGGGCCACCAGAGACCCAGTACTTC. It codes for CASSKNPYRGAPRLGPPETQYF.

The chain combines TRBV4-1 with TRBJ1-1, with D uncertain. Germline V gives CDR1 MGHRA, CDR2 YSYEKL. Trimming stripped 1 base from V and 8 bases from J, with 14 bases between. The CDR3 runs to 14 residues. The CDR3 protein is CASSQVGPEQEAFF. The CDR3 DNA follows: TGCGCCAGCAGCCAAGTTGGGCCTGAACAGGAAGCTTTCTTT.

CDR3 coding DNA: TGTGCCAGCAGCTCGGACAGGGGGCCCACCTACGAGCAGTACTTC. Translating it yields CASSSDRGPTYEQYF. The chain is built from TRBV7-6 and TRBJ2-7; 11 bases fit TRBD1. The CDR3 sequence is 15 residues long. CDR1 is SGHVS and CDR2 is FNYEAQ in the germline V gene. With 4 bases clipped from V and 2 bases from J, the junction kept 4 bases outside the gene matches. Drawing the rest from reference TRBV7-6 and TRBJ2-7, the complete variable domain is GAGVSQSPRYKVTKRGQDVALRCDPISGHVSLYWYRQALGQGPEFLTYFNYEAQQDKSGLPNDRFSAERPEGSISTLTIQRTEQRDSAMYRCASSSDRGPTYEQYFGPGTRLTVT.

The rearrangement links TRBV5-1 to TRBJ1-2; D unclear. This CDR3 is 16 amino acids long. V was pared by 0 bases and J by 0 bases, with 12 bases between. The germline CDR1 and CDR2 sequences are SGHRS and YFSETQ. The CDR3 loop reads CASSLAGKPTNYGYTF. The DNA for the CDR3 is TGCGCCAGCAGCTTGGCCGGGAAGCCAACTAACTATGGCTACACCTTC.